One sample yielded the 10 T cell receptor beta chains listed below, sequenced in a study of T cell responses to AZD1222 COVID-19 vaccine. The data were produced by immunoSEQ multiplex PCR, yet TCRdb's version contains in-frame clones alone and is incomplete. Of about 85,000 clones detected, over 80% appear once; the ten largest clones hold 15% to 20%. This sample comprised peripheral blood, obtained on day 0 of AZD1222 vaccination. Receptor source: an adult in good health.

The V and J genes are TRBV6-4 and TRBJ1-5, with 10 bases matching TRBD1. The V gene's germline CDR1 is MRHNA and CDR2 SNTAGT. The CDR3 runs to 15 residues. With 11 bases clipped from V and 6 bases from J, the junction kept 13 bases outside the gene matches. The CDR3: CAGTLVDRGVQPQHF. In nucleotides, the CDR3 is TGTGCCGGGACCTTAGTGGACAGGGGGGTTCAGCCCCAGCATTTT.

This chain uses TRBV5-1 with TRBJ2-1, with 13 bases identical to TRBD2. The CDR3 consists of 16 residues. Trimming removed 4 bases from V and 2 bases from J; junction bases left unmatched: 3. Germline CDR1 is SGHRS and CDR2 is YFSETQ. The CDR3 here is CASSLGLAGAYNEQFF. The CDR3 DNA reads as TGCGCCAGCAGCCTAGGACTAGCGGGAGCCTACAATGAGCAGTTCTTC.

The chain recombines TRBV9 with TRBJ1-2; 8 nucleotides agree with TRBD1. Unmatched junction bases numbered 5, after V lost 0 bases and J lost 1 base. The CDR3 covers 16 residues. Per the germline V gene, CDR1 is SGDLS and CDR2 is YYNGEE. CDR3 nucleotides: TGTGCCAGCAGCGTAGGCCCCGGACAGGGTAACTATGGCTACACCTTC. Protein: CASSVGPGQGNYGYTF.

The chain carries TRBV11-1 and TRBJ1-3; D is undetermined. CDR3 length equals 14 residues. Germline CDR1 and CDR2: SGHAT and FQDESV (reference sequence). V was pared by 4 bases and J by 0 bases, with 7 bases between. The CDR3 DNA follows: TGTGCCAGCAGCTCTATCGGCTCTGGAAACACCATATATTTT. Translation gives CASSSIGSGNTIYF.

This chain connects TRBV20-1 to TRBJ2-7, with D perhaps TRBD1 (5 bases). Germline-derived CDR1 and CDR2 are DFQATT and SNEGSKA (reference sequence). V was clipped by 3 bases and J by 3 bases, with 6 bases between them. This CDR3 has 11 amino acids. For the CDR3, the DNA is TGCAGTGCTAGGGACAACTACGAGCAGTACTTC. Its translation: CSARDNYEQYF.

CDR3 in DNA: TGTGCCACCAGCAGAGGTGGTAGCGGACGCTACAATGAGCAGTTCTTC. This codes for CATSRGGSGRYNEQFF. The chain carries TRBV15 and TRBJ2-1; D might be TRBD2 (6 bases). The germline gives CDR1 LNHNV, CDR2 YYDKDF (reference sequence). This CDR3 has 16 amino acids. V lost 1 base, J lost 3 bases, and 13 bases lay in between.

The chain has TRBV7-3 and TRBJ1-2; 7 bases match TRBD1. The ends lost 1 base at V and 8 bases at J; junction bases unmatched: 16. This CDR3 has 17 amino acids. Germline V CDR1 and CDR2: SGHTA, FQGTGA. This CDR3 reads CASSLRTGDPLTGGYTF. The CDR3 bases are TGTGCCAGCAGCTTAAGGACAGGCGACCCCCTGACTGGGGGCTACACCTTC.

This chain joins TRBV7-9 and TRBJ1-1; D unclear. Trimming left V 1 base short and J 11 bases short, with 11 bases between. Germline CDR1 reads SEHNR; CDR2 reads FQNEAQ (reference sequence). The length of the CDR3 is 12 residues. The CDR3 nucleotides are TGTGCCAGCAGCTTAGTCTCGCGCGGGGCTTTCTTT. Amino acid sequence: CASSLVSRGAFF.

The chain carries TRBV9 and TRBJ2-7; D gene ambiguous. The CDR3 totals 13 residues. Germline V gene lookup returns CDR1 SGDLS and CDR2 YYNGEE. V was shortened by 0 bases and J by 2 bases, with 6 bases between the two germline ends. The CDR3 DNA reads TGTGCCAGCAGCGTAGGGCACACCTACGAGCAGTACTTC. This gives the protein CASSVGHTYEQYF.

The chain recombines TRBV28 with TRBJ1-6, with TRBD1 as a possible D gene (5 bases). CDR1 and CDR2 from the germline V gene are MDHEN and SYDVKM. The V end lost 5 bases, the J end lost 13 bases, and 12 bases lay between the germline ends. The CDR3 sequence is 12 residues long. The CDR3 nucleotides are TGTGCCAGCAGTATCAAGGGGTCTCCCCTCCACTTT. Protein sequence: CASSIKGSPLHF.